What follows are 28 T cell receptor beta chains derived from one specimen sequenced in a study of blood T cell repertoires in COVID-19. Clones were sequenced by immunoSEQ multiplex PCR, and TCRdb holds only the in-frame ones, with some missing. The table lists some 270,000 clones, 86% of them singletons. The specimen was peripheral blood. These receptors originate from a woman older than 75 with COVID-19, enrolled during active disease.

This chain uses TRBV7-2 with TRBJ1-4; TRBD1 might be the D (6 bases). CDR1 is SGHTA and CDR2 is FQGNSA in the germline V gene. Trimming left V 2 bases short and J 7 bases short, with 17 bases between. The CDR3 has 16 residues. The CDR3 spells CASSLSKGQGSEKLFF. The DNA for the CDR3 is TGTGCCAGCAGCTTATCCAAGGGGCAGGGGAGTGAAAAACTGTTTTTT.

The chain is built from TRBV18 and TRBJ1-1, with 10 bases fitting TRBD1. V shed 5 bases and J 7 bases; nucleotides not matched to a gene: 13. The CDR3 is 16 amino acids. Germline V gives CDR1 KGHSH, CDR2 LQKENI. CDR3 in amino acids: CASSFSLGQGGSEAFF. The CDR3 bases are TGTGCCAGCTCATTCTCCCTCGGACAGGGGGGGAGTGAAGCTTTCTTT.

This chain joins TRBV7-9 and TRBJ2-1, with 7 nucleotides matching TRBD1. J was trimmed by 0 bases and V by 5 bases; bases with no gene match: 4. This CDR3 comprises 15 residues. Germline V gene sequence: CDR1 SEHNR, CDR2 FQNEAQ (reference sequence). CDR3 sequence (DNA): TGTGCCAGCAGCCCCGGGGACAGCTCCTACAATGAGCAGTTCTTC. Residues: CASSPGDSSYNEQFF. The full variable domain, with the rest looked up from reference TRBV7-9 and TRBJ2-1, is DTGVSQNPRHKITKRGQNVTFRCDPISEHNRLYWYRQTLGQGPEFLTYFQNEAQLEKSRLLSDRFSAERPKGSFSTLEIQRTEQGDSAMYLCASSPGDSSYNEQFFGPGTRLTVL.

This clone came up once. The genes are TRBV5-1 and TRBJ1-6; tentatively, D is TRBD1 (5 bases). This CDR3 is 15 amino acids long. The V and J ends lost 0 bases and 9 bases respectively, with 13 bases between them. CDR1 SGHRS and CDR2 YFSETQ come from the germline V gene. CDR3 bases: TGCGCCAGCAGCTTGGCTGGTTCCAGGGTTTCACCCCTCCACTTT. It yields the protein CASSLAGSRVSPLHF.

This chain connects TRBV10-3 to TRBJ2-3, with 9 positions matching TRBD1. CDR3 length: 16 amino acids. V trimming: 10 bases; J trimming: 2 bases; junction bases outside the gene matches: 13. Germline CDR1 ENHRY, CDR2 SYGVKD. CDR3 sequence reads: CATTQTGTGPTDTQYF. CDR3 coding DNA: TGTGCCACAACTCAGACCGGGACAGGGCCCACAGATACGCAGTATTTT.

The J gene is TRBJ2-2, the V gene TRBV7-8, with 7 positions matching TRBD1. Trimming removed 6 bases from V and 0 bases from J; junction bases left unmatched: 16. CDR1 and CDR2 from the germline V gene are SGHVS and FQNEAQ. This CDR3 is built from 19 residues. CDR3 in DNA: TGTGCCAGCAGACTCCTCGCCTCCTCGGGACAGACGAACACCGGGGAGCTGTTTTTT. Amino acid sequence: CASRLLASSGQTNTGELFF.

CDR3 sequence (DNA): TGCGCCAGCAGCCAAGAATCGGCGGGGTTCAATGAGCAGTTCTTC. Encoded protein: CASSQESAGFNEQFF. The chain joins TRBV4-1 to TRBJ2-1; D is perhaps TRBD2 (6 bases). The CDR3 runs to 15 residues. CDR1 MGHRA and CDR2 YSYEKL come from the germline V gene. V lost 0 bases and J lost 6, with 12 bases in between.

J is TRBJ1-1 and V is TRBV28; 8 bases line up with TRBD1. Germline V gene sequence: CDR1 MDHEN, CDR2 SYDVKM. The length of the CDR3 is 14 residues. Unmatched junction bases numbered 10, after V lost 5 bases and J lost 8 bases. The CDR3 nucleotides are TGTGCCAGCAGTCCCCTCGGACAGGGAAGAGAAGCTTTCTTT. Its translation: CASSPLGQGREAFF.

The CDR3 protein is CAWSAQGIEKLFF. The CDR3, as DNA: TGTGCCTGGAGTGCACAGGGGATTGAAAAACTGTTTTTT. V gene TRBV30 combines with J gene TRBJ1-4, with 7 nucleotides matching TRBD1. This CDR3 comprises 13 residues. Trimming cost V 1 base and J 7 bases; bases outside gene matches: 3. Germline values: CDR1 GTSNPN, CDR2 SVGIG (reference sequence).

This clone was detected once. V and J are TRBV10-3 and TRBJ1-2; maybe TRBD1 (6 bases). Trimming took off 3 bases at V and 8 bases at J, with 13 bases between the two ends. CDR3 length equals 13 residues. The germline gives CDR1 ENHRY, CDR2 SYGVKD. The CDR3 protein is CAISDSGGWGYTF. DNA for the CDR3: TGTGCCATCAGTGATTCGGGGGGCTGGGGCTACACCTTC.

The chain couples TRBV12-3 or TRBV12-4 to TRBJ1-5; D not resolved. V lost 10 bases to trimming and J lost 2 bases, with 9 bases between them. The CDR3 runs to 12 residues. This chain's CDR3 is CATRSGNQPQHF. In DNA, the CDR3 is TGTGCCACCCGGAGCGGCAATCAGCCCCAGCATTTT.

Written as DNA, the CDR3 is TGTGCCATCAGTGAGTCTCCAGGAAAGACCTCTACCGCGAACACCGGGGAGCTGTTTTTT. As protein: CAISESPGKTSTANTGELFF. V gene TRBV10-3 combines with J gene TRBJ2-2, with D hard to call. With 0 bases removed from V and 0 bases from J, the gap between germline ends came to 20 bases. Germline CDR1 and CDR2: ENHRY and SYGVKD. CDR3 length equals 20 residues.

The chain has TRBV7-8 and TRBJ1-5; D perhaps matches TRBD1 (5 bases). Trimming removed 6 bases at V and 5 bases at J, with 11 bases between. Germline assignment: CDR1 SGHVS and CDR2 FQNEAQ. The CDR3 consists of 13 residues. The CDR3 DNA is TGTGCCAGCAGACTGGGAGGGGATCAGCCCCAGCATTTT. As protein: CASRLGGDQPQHF.

This clone was observed a few times. The chain is built from TRBV19 and TRBJ1-5; 8 bases match TRBD1. The CDR3 sequence is 14 residues long. Germline-derived CDR1 and CDR2 are LNHDA and SQIVND (reference sequence). V lost 4 bases, J lost 2 bases, and 1 base stayed unmatched. DNA for the CDR3: TGTGCCAGTAGTAGACAGGGGCGCAATCAGCCCCAGCATTTT. This codes for CASSRQGRNQPQHF.

This clone was detected a few times. This chain uses TRBV12-3 or TRBV12-4 with TRBJ2-3; D not certain. Trimming removed 4 bases at V and 6 bases at J, with 8 bases between. The CDR3 contains 12 residues. CDR3 residues: CASSSLRDTQYF. CDR3 sequence (DNA): TGTGCCAGCAGTTCCTTGAGGGATACGCAGTATTTT.

This rearrangement joins TRBV2 to TRBJ2-5; 9 nucleotides align to TRBD2. CDR1 SNHLY and CDR2 FYNNEI come from the germline V gene. V was pared by 6 bases and J by 4 bases, with 6 bases of the junction left unmatched. CDR3 length: 14 residues. CDR3 region: CASRRGGAIETQYF. CDR3 in DNA: TGTGCCAGCAGGCGGGGGGGGGCGATAGAGACCCAGTACTTC.

The chain has TRBV5-6 and TRBJ1-2, with D possibly matching TRBD1 (5 bases). The germline V gene has CDR1 SGHDT and CDR2 YYEEEE. Trimming stripped 0 bases from V and 1 base from J, with 13 bases between. The CDR3 spans 16 residues. The CDR3 coding sequence is TGTGCCAGCAGCTTGGCGGGACTTGGCAATAACTATGGCTACACCTTC. The encoded protein is CASSLAGLGNNYGYTF.

The CDR3, as DNA: TGTGCCAGCAGCCGACAGGGGAACACTGAAGCTTTCTTT. It codes for CASSRQGNTEAFF. V and J are TRBV7-6 and TRBJ1-1, with 7 bases aligning to TRBD1. The V segment lost 5 bases and the J segment 1 base; nucleotides outside the gene matches: 1. The CDR3 runs 13 residues. Germline V gives CDR1 SGHVS, CDR2 FNYEAQ.

This clone was seen a few times. The genes are TRBV6-5 and TRBJ1-6; D is unresolved. CDR1 and CDR2 from the germline V gene are MNHEY and SVGAGI. This CDR3 is 14 amino acids long. V was clipped by 6 bases and J by 8 bases, with 14 bases between them. The chain's CDR3 is CASSLLNRDSPLHF. The CDR3 nucleotides read TGTGCCAGCAGCTTACTCAATCGGGATTCACCCCTCCACTTT.

A few counts support this clone. This rearrangement joins TRBV5-1 to TRBJ1-2; 8 bases map to TRBD1. CDR1 and CDR2 from the germline V gene are SGHRS and YFSETQ. This CDR3 region has 13 residues. The V and J ends lost 4 bases and 8 bases, in that order; junction bases with no gene match: 7. CDR3 nucleotide sequence: TGCGCCAGCAGCCCGACAGGGGCTGAAGGCTACACCTTC. Translated: CASSPTGAEGYTF. The full variable domain, completed using reference TRBV5-1 and TRBJ1-2, is KAGVTQTPRYLIKTRGQQVTLSCSPISGHRSVSWYQQTPGQGLQFLFEYFSETQRNKGNFPGRFSGRQFSNSRSEMNVSTLELGDSALYLCASSPTGAEGYTFGSGTRLTVV.

The chain links TRBV6-5 to TRBJ2-5, with D perhaps matching TRBD2 (6 bases). This CDR3 has 14 residues. V was trimmed by 3 bases and J by 2 bases, leaving 10 bases between them. Per the germline V gene, CDR1 is MNHEY and CDR2 is SVGAGI. CDR3 bases: TGTGCCAGCAGTTATGCGACTAGTCAAGAGACCCAGTACTTC. Protein product: CASSYATSQETQYF.

J is TRBJ1-5 and V is TRBV10-3; 7 bases align to TRBD1. The CDR3 is 14 residues long. The V and J ends lost 3 bases and 7 bases, in that order; junction bases with no gene match: 6. Germline-derived CDR1 and CDR2 are ENHRY and SYGVKD. In DNA form, the CDR3 reads TGTGCCATCAGTGAAGACAGGGAGCAACAGCCCCAGCATTTT. It yields the protein CAISEDREQQPQHF.

The genes are TRBV6-4 and TRBJ2-3; possibly TRBD1 for D (6 bases). The CDR3 runs to 14 residues. Trimming pared 2 bases from V and 4 bases from J, leaving 10 bases between. Germline assignment: CDR1 MRHNA and CDR2 SNTAGT. The CDR3 sequence is CASSDPTGSDTQYF. The DNA for the CDR3 is TGTGCCAGCAGTGACCCCACAGGGTCAGATACGCAGTATTTT.

V and J are TRBV15 and TRBJ2-3, with D perhaps matching TRBD2 (7 bases). V was pared by 1 base and J by 3 bases, with 20 bases between. Germline V gene data show CDR1 as LNHNV and CDR2 as YYDKDF (reference sequence). The CDR3 runs to 18 residues. In DNA, the CDR3 is TGTGCCACCAGCAGAGTCTTCAAAGGGGGGGGGCAGACAGATACGCAGTATTTT. It translates to CATSRVFKGGGQTDTQYF. Using reference TRBV15 and TRBJ2-3 for the parts outside the CDR3, the full variable domain is DAMVIQNPRYQVTQFGKPVTLSCSQTLNHNVMYWYQQKSSQAPKLLFHYYDKDFNNEADTPDNFQSRRPNTSFCFLDIRSPGLGDTAMYLCATSRVFKGGGQTDTQYFGPGTRLTVL.

This clone appeared once. The rearrangement uses TRBV30 and TRBJ2-5; D possibly corresponds to TRBD1 (6 bases). CDR1 and CDR2 from the germline V gene are GTSNPN and SVGIG (reference sequence). This CDR3 contains 14 residues. Trimming pared 3 bases from V and 5 bases from J, leaving 16 bases between. CDR3 region: CAWRENRVGETQYF. DNA for the CDR3: TGTGCCTGGAGAGAAAACAGGGTGGGGGAGACCCAGTACTTC. The complete variable domain, with remaining parts taken from reference TRBV30 and TRBJ2-5, reads SQTIHQWPATLVQPVGSPLSLECTVEGTSNPNLYWYRQAAGRGLQLLFYSVGIGQISSEVPQNLSASRPQDRQFILSSKKLLLSDSGFYLCAWRENRVGETQYFGPGTRLLVL.

This sequence joins TRBV3-1 (or the pseudogene TRBV3-2) and TRBJ1-6; D possibly corresponds to TRBD1 (6 bases). CDR1 and CDR2 (germline): LGHDT, YNNKEL (reference sequence). CDR3 length: 15 amino acids. Trimming took 4 bases from V and 8 from J, leaving 15 bases between them. The CDR3, as DNA: TGTGCCAGCAGCCCCCGGGGGGCCTCTGATTCACCCCTCCACTTT. Protein sequence: CASSPRGASDSPLHF.

The rearrangement joins TRBV3-1 (or the pseudogene TRBV3-2) to TRBJ1-6; 7 nucleotides agree with TRBD1. V lost 0 bases, J lost 10 bases, and 6 bases stayed unmatched. CDR1 is LGHDT, CDR2 YNNKEL, per germline (reference sequence). This CDR3 contains 15 residues. Here the CDR3 reads CASSQDQGGGSPLHF. CDR3 coding DNA: TGTGCCAGCAGCCAAGACCAAGGGGGCGGGTCACCCCTCCACTTT.

The chain employs TRBV6-1 and TRBJ2-2; unclear D gene. Germline CDR1 and CDR2: MNHNS and SASEGT. V lost 4 bases to trimming and J lost 1 base, with 13 bases between them. The CDR3 sequence is 16 residues long. The CDR3 sequence is CASSVVQILNTGELFF. The CDR3 coding sequence is TGTGCCAGCAGTGTGGTACAGATACTGAACACCGGGGAGCTGTTTTTT.